The 7 T cell receptor beta chains listed next were all sequenced from one sample in a study of control samples from healthy donors and cancer patients. Profiling relied on immunoSEQ multiplex PCR, and the TCRdb table lists in-frame clones only, not all of them. The repertoire has about 160,000 clones, about 87% of them found once; the top ten carry more than 10%. What was sequenced was blood. The receptors shown here come from a man under 40 in good health.

The sample holds one count of this clone. This sequence joins TRBV9 and TRBJ2-1; 12 nucleotides line up with TRBD2. The CDR3 covers 17 residues. Germline lookup yields CDR1 SGDLS and CDR2 YYNGEE. Germline trimming cut 4 bases from V and 9 bases from J; bases unmatched to any gene: 14. The CDR3 nucleotides are TGTGCCAGCAGCCCGTGGTCACCTAGCGGGAGGGTTGCTGAGCAGTTCTTC. Its protein product is CASSPWSPSGRVAEQFF.

The J gene is TRBJ1-3, the V gene TRBV5-6; D gene uncertain. Trimming left V 1 base short and J 0 bases short, with 8 bases between. CDR1 SGHDT and CDR2 YYEEEE come from the germline V gene. The CDR3 is 15 amino acids. The CDR3 spells CASSLTGPSGNTIYF. In DNA, the CDR3 is TGTGCCAGCAGCTTGACCGGGCCCTCTGGAAACACCATATATTTT.

The chain links TRBV4-2 to TRBJ2-3; 13 bases align to TRBD2. After removal of 3 bases from V and 2 bases from J, the junction contained 8 bases not matched to a gene. Germline assignment: CDR1 LGHNA and CDR2 YNFKEQ. This CDR3 comprises 18 residues. For the CDR3, the DNA is TGTGCCAGCAGCCACCAACTAGCGGGAGGGGGGTCCACAGATACGCAGTATTTT. Translating it yields CASSHQLAGGGSTDTQYF.

The genes are TRBV19 and TRBJ1-1; TRBD1 matches at 11 bases. The CDR3 length is 14 residues. Germline V gene sequence: CDR1 LNHDA, CDR2 SQIVND (reference sequence). After removal of 3 bases from V and 5 bases from J, the junction contained 2 bases not matched to a gene. CDR3 protein: CASSMGTGGTEAFF. For the CDR3, the DNA is TGTGCCAGTAGTATGGGGACAGGGGGAACTGAAGCTTTCTTT.

This CDR3 reads CASSYSLSGYTF. CDR3 DNA: TGTGCCAGCAGTTACTCTTTATCTGGCTACACCTTC. J is TRBJ1-2 and V is TRBV6-2 or TRBV6-3; D call uncertain. The germline V gene has CDR1 MNHEY and CDR2 SVGEGT. With 0 bases removed from V and 7 bases from J, the gap between germline ends came to 6 bases. The CDR3 sequence is 12 residues long.

This clone has just a few counts. The V gene is TRBV12-3 or TRBV12-4, the J gene TRBJ2-1, with D tentatively TRBD1 (7 bases). The CDR3 covers 13 residues. Trimming cost V 8 bases and J 3 bases, with 11 bases left between them. The CDR3 loop is CASSQGGYNEQFF. DNA of the CDR3: TGTGCCAGCTCCCAGGGGGGCTACAATGAGCAGTTCTTC.

In its sample, this clone was seen once. The V call is TRBV4-3, the J call TRBJ2-1; D call uncertain. Per germline, CDR1 LGHNA and CDR2 YSLEER. The CDR3 is 14 residues long. V lost 0 bases and J 8 bases, leaving 11 bases between the germline ends. CDR3 nucleotide sequence: TGCGCCAGCAGCCAAGAACCCTCCGGTTATGAGCAGTTCTTC. Protein product: CASSQEPSGYEQFF.